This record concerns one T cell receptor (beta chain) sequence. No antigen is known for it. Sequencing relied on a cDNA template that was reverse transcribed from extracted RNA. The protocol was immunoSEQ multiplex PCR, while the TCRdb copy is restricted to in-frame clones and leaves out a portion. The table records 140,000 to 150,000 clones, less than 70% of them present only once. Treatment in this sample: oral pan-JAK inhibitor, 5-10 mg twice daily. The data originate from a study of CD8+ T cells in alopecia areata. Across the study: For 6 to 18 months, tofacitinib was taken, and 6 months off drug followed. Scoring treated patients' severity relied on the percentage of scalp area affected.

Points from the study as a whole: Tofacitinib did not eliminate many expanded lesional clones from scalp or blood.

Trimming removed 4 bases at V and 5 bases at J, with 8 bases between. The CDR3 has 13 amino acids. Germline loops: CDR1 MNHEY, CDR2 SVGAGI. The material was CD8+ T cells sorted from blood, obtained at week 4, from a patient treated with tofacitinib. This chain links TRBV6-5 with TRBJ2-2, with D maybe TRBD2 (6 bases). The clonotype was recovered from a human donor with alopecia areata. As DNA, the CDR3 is TGTGCCAGCAGTTTGGGGGGAACCGGGGAGCTGTTTTTT. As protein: CASSLGGTGELFF.